This entry lists 7 T cell receptor beta chains sequenced from one sample in a study of Ad26.COV2.S vaccination and SARS-CoV-2 variants. Generated by immunoSEQ multiplex PCR, the TCRdb table keeps only in-frame clones and is missing some. The table lists some 290,000 clones, 70% to 90% of them singletons. Treatment noted: roughly 18 received Ad26.COV2.S at low or high dose, single or two shots; 5 received placebo; per-sample allocation not given. Day 63 after the first injection of vaccine or placebo was the sampling time. Sample: peripheral blood, taken in a trial of Ad26.COV2.S vaccine versus placebo. These receptors came from a person aged 18-60 years who received the Ad26.COV2.S COVID-19 vaccine or a placebo.

J is TRBJ1-2 and V is TRBV7-8, with 7 bases lining up with TRBD1. V lost 5 bases, J lost 4 bases, and 4 bases stayed unmatched. This CDR3 has 13 amino acids. Germline CDR1 SGHVS, CDR2 FQNEAQ. CDR3 bases: TGTGCCAGCAGCCGGGGACAGCTCTATGGCTACACCTTC. It is translated as CASSRGQLYGYTF.

This clone was counted only a few times. The chain joins TRBV6-1 to TRBJ1-2; possible D gene TRBD1, 5 bases. This CDR3 contains 12 residues. V shed 5 bases and J shed 7 bases, with 11 bases lying between them. In germline, CDR1 is MNHNS, CDR2 SASEGT. Written as DNA, the CDR3 is TGTGCCAGCAGTCCGGCAGGGACTGGCTACACCTTC. Translation: CASSPAGTGYTF.

Only a few counts were recorded for this clone. This chain joins TRBV5-8 and TRBJ2-2; 10 nucleotides agree with TRBD1. Trimming cost V 6 bases and J 0 bases; bases outside gene matches: 11. The CDR3 spans 18 residues. CDR1 and CDR2 (germline): SGHTS, YDEGEE. The CDR3 region is CASTLSGTGAANTGELFF. The CDR3 DNA reads TGTGCCAGCACCTTATCAGGGACAGGGGCCGCGAACACCGGGGAGCTGTTTTTT.

This clone occurred a few times. V gene TRBV6-2 or TRBV6-3 combines with J gene TRBJ1-2; D remains ambiguous. CDR3 size: 11 residues. Trimming cost V 6 bases and J 6 bases, with 8 bases left between them. The germline gives CDR1 MNHEY, CDR2 SVGEGT. The CDR3 reads CASSIYDGYTF. The CDR3 nucleotides are TGTGCCAGCAGCATATACGATGGCTACACCTTC.

The V and J genes are TRBV28 and TRBJ1-3; no clear D gene. V lost 3 bases and J lost 0, with 12 bases in between. This CDR3 comprises 16 residues. The germline CDR1 and CDR2 sequences are MDHEN and SYDVKM. CDR3 sequence (DNA): TGTGCCAGCAGTTTGGTGCTCGGCAACTCTGGAAACACCATATATTTT. Translating gives CASSLVLGNSGNTIYF. Complete variable domain (other parts from reference TRBV28 and TRBJ1-3): DVKVTQSSRYLVKRTGEKVFLECVQDMDHENMFWYRQDPGLGLRLIYFSYDVKMKEKGDIPEGYSVSREKKERFSLILESASTNQTSMYLCASSLVLGNSGNTIYFGEGSWLTVV.

V gene TRBV10-2 combines with J gene TRBJ2-7; D may be TRBD1 or TRBD2 (5 bases each). CDR1 and CDR2 (germline): WSHSY, SAAADI. The V end was cut by 0 bases, the J end by 6 bases, with 12 bases between. This CDR3 spans 14 amino acids. Here the CDR3 DNA reads TGCGCCAGCAGTGAGTCGGTGGGGGTGCGCGAGCAGTACTTC. It yields the protein CASSESVGVREQYF.

The rearrangement links TRBV9 to TRBJ1-6, with TRBD1 as a possible D gene (6 bases). Per the germline V gene, CDR1 is SGDLS and CDR2 is YYNGEE. The CDR3 contains 15 residues. V was pared by 2 bases and J by 7 bases, with 13 bases between. The CDR3 protein is CASSVEQGWNSPLHF. The CDR3, as DNA: TGTGCCAGCAGCGTTGAACAGGGATGGAATTCACCCCTCCACTTT.